This T cell receptor (beta chain) derives from a study of control samples from healthy donors and cancer patients. The CDR3 consists of 15 residues. V was pared by 1 base and J by 2 bases, with 4 bases of the junction left unmatched. Germline lookup yields CDR1 LNHDA and CDR2 SQIVND (reference sequence). Sequenced by immunoSEQ multiplex PCR; TCRdb stores in-frame clones only, minus some. The table has fewer than 25,000 clones, roughly four fifths seen once. This sequence joins TRBV19 and TRBJ2-7; 8 bases match TRBD1. Sequenced input: PBMCs. The receptor was isolated from a man at least 80 years old with head and neck cancer. CDR3 in amino acids: CASSIGQGATYEQYF. CDR3 nucleotide sequence: TGTGCCAGTAGTATAGGTCAGGGGGCTACCTACGAGCAGTACTTC.